This T cell receptor (beta chain) was identified during a study of cytomegalovirus exposure and HLA in healthy donors. At the level of the study: An early release of data contained about 85 million unique TCRs, which came from HLA-typed donors.

The PCR ran on 60 Vbeta and 13 Jbeta primers. Sequenced by immunoSEQ multiplex PCR; TCRdb stores in-frame clones only, minus some. The top ten clones hold 6% to 8.5% of a sample with some 150,000 clones, about three fifths of them seen once. Study-level points and caveats: Analyses of presence/absence relied on an assumption of roughly uniform sequencing depth across donors. Rarity characterized most TCR sequences, yet some public TCRs appeared in many donors. Several top significant clusters appeared, in a later analysis, to be linked to common viral pathogens.

As regards this clone: Its target is not known.

The sample taken for sequencing was PBMCs. This TCR came from an older woman in good health and CMV-seropositive.

The CDR3 here is CASSWAGVDYEQYF. CDR3 nucleotide sequence: TGTGCCAGTAGTTGGGCAGGGGTTGACTACGAGCAGTACTTC. The chain recombines TRBV19 with TRBJ2-7; D perhaps matches TRBD1 (6 bases). V lost 5 bases and J 3 bases, leaving 14 bases between the germline ends. This CDR3 has 14 residues. Per germline, CDR1 LNHDA and CDR2 SQIVND (reference sequence).